This T cell receptor (beta chain) was sequenced for a study of human T cells and chemical hapten exposure. Overall study findings and caveats: The study found that DPC sensitization did not change TCRs above 1 in 1000 frequency.

As the library was built, unique molecular identifiers were attached to individual cDNA molecules. In the original analysis: Sampled TCR counts reached a median of about 90,000 per sample, with values ranging from 23,224 to 690,600. In TCRdb, the 5' RACE reads were re-called with MiXCR into one record per CDR3 protein. It is TCRdb's table, rather than the study itself, that gives the V and J calls and clone size. The sample shows about 110,000 distinct CDR3 sequences, 15% to 20% of them seen only once. Unfractionated whole blood yielded the extracted total RNA. This clonotype was counted between two and nine times. Its antigen is still unknown. The source is a human donor in good health.

CDR3 in amino acids: CSAAGQGNTGELFF. The CDR3 nucleotides are TGCAGCGCGGCAGGACAGGGGAACACCGGGGAGCTGTTTTTT. The rearrangement joins TRBV29-1 to TRBJ2-2; 8 nucleotides agree with TRBD1. J gave up 1 base and V 7 bases, and 5 bases lay outside the gene matches. Germline assignment: CDR1 SQVTM and CDR2 ANQGSEA. There are 14 residues in the CDR3.